This entry concerns a single T cell receptor beta chain. The length of the CDR3 is 13 residues. Germline-derived CDR1 and CDR2 are SQVTM and ANQGSEA. Between the trimmed V and J ends, which lost 6 bases and 1 base, there was a span of 10 bases. The data were obtained in a study of T-cell memory formation after mild COVID-19. TCRdb fed the 5' RACE reads into MiXCR, producing one record per CDR3 protein. Counted here are some 86,000 distinct CDR3 sequences, roughly 23% occurring once; the ten biggest clones make up around 40%. The receptor was derived from a man aged 18 to 29 who had mild COVID-19 (a few samples of this study predate the infection). Cell type and time point are not known. The sample consisted of PBMCs or a T cell subset sorted from them (not recorded which). The chain carries TRBV29-1 and TRBJ1-5, with TRBD1 as a possible D gene (5 bases). Here the CDR3 reads CSVVDRSNQPQHF. The CDR3 DNA reads as TGCAGCGTCGTTGACAGAAGCAATCAGCCCCAGCATTTT.